What follows is one T cell receptor (beta chain) and its context. The antigen remains unidentified. The data derive from a study of cytomegalovirus exposure and HLA in healthy donors. Researchers ran the PCR with 60 Vbeta and 13 Jbeta primers. TCRdb's copy holds only in-frame clones and misses some; the assay was immunoSEQ multiplex PCR. Counted here are tens of thousands of clones, nearly 80% occurring once; the ten biggest clones make up about 4%. Study results and caveats: An analysis that was carried out later associated approximately 15,000 TCR beta sequences with HLA alleles at 0.05 false discovery rate.

The CDR3 contains 15 residues. Trimming removed 1 base at V and 2 bases at J, with 12 bases between. The germline CDR1 and CDR2 sequences are SGHAT and FQNNGV. This TCR was recovered from a woman aged 40 to 50 in good health and CMV-seronegative. Sequenced sample: PBMCs. The rearrangement uses TRBV11-2 and TRBJ2-7; weak D call: TRBD2 (5 bases). CDR3 coding DNA: TGTGCCAGCAGCTTAGGAGAGGGCCGACCCTACGAGCAGTACTTC. Its translation: CASSLGEGRPYEQYF.